This T cell receptor beta chain was profiled in a study of control samples from healthy donors and cancer patients. Here immunoSEQ multiplex PCR was the method, and the copy in TCRdb shows in-frame clones only, minus some. The sample holds 150,000 to 200,000 clones, nearly 90% seen once. The CDR3 runs 15 residues. Germline assignment: CDR1 MDHEN and CDR2 SYDVKM. The V and J ends lost 4 bases and 1 base respectively, with 10 bases between them. The receptor was isolated from a woman between 45 and 65 years old in good health. The chain couples TRBV28 to TRBJ2-2; no clear D gene. Specimen: blood. CDR3 amino acids: CASSSSRGNTGELFF. The DNA for the CDR3 is TGTGCCAGCAGTTCGTCCAGAGGGAACACCGGGGAGCTGTTTTTT.